The 30 T cell receptor beta chains presented below share a single source sample, sequenced in a study of blood T cell repertoires in COVID-19. Generated by immunoSEQ multiplex PCR, the TCRdb table keeps only in-frame clones and is missing some. The sample contains around 450,000 clones, 80% to 90% of which appear only once. Sequencing was performed on peripheral blood. The receptors originated from a woman in her twenties or thirties with acute or convalescent COVID-19.

The chain carries TRBV10-2 and TRBJ1-4; no firm D call. The CDR3 totals 13 residues. V lost 8 bases and J 4 bases, leaving 11 bases between the germline ends. Germline CDR1 is WSHSY and CDR2 is SAAADI. Written as DNA, the CDR3 is TGCGCCAGCCGTGGCTTGCGTAATGAAAAACTGTTTTTT. It encodes CASRGLRNEKLFF.

The rearrangement links TRBV4-1 to TRBJ1-3; D gene unclear. The CDR3 spans 15 residues. V was trimmed by 0 bases and J by 0 bases, leaving 6 bases between them. Germline CDR1 is MGHRA and CDR2 is YSYEKL. This CDR3 reads CASSQDRYSGNTIYF. The CDR3 DNA reads TGCGCCAGCAGCCAAGACCGTTACTCTGGAAACACCATATATTTT.

The CDR3 DNA reads as TGTGCCAGCAGCTTGGTTAGCGGGGGGGCCCGGGAGCAGTACTTC. This encodes CASSLVSGGAREQYF. The V gene is TRBV5-5, the J gene TRBJ2-7; 11 positions agree with TRBD2. In germline, CDR1 is SGHKS, CDR2 YYEKEE (reference sequence). Unmatched junction bases numbered 6, after V lost 0 bases and J lost 7 bases. The CDR3 has 15 amino acids.

The chain is built from TRBV11-1 and TRBJ2-2, with D possibly being TRBD1 (5 bases). The CDR3 covers 14 residues. Trimming removed 0 bases at V and 7 bases at J, with 9 bases between. Germline V lookup: CDR1 SGHAT, CDR2 FQDESV (reference sequence). For the CDR3, the DNA is TGTGCCAGCAGCTTAGCCAGGGTAGGCGGGGAGCTGTTTTTT. Protein: CASSLARVGGELFF.

Only a few counts were recorded for this clone. This chain links TRBV6-5 with TRBJ2-1, with a possible D match to TRBD1 (5 bases). CDR1 is MNHEY, CDR2 SVGAGI, per germline. The V end was cut by 0 bases, the J end by 7 bases, with 10 bases between. CDR3 size: 14 residues. Written as DNA, the CDR3 is TGTGCCAGCAGTTACTCGCGCAGGGTAAATGAGCAGTTCTTC. Translated, it gives CASSYSRRVNEQFF.

The chain couples TRBV24-1 to TRBJ1-1; a weak D match, TRBD1 (6 bases). CDR1 is KGHDR and CDR2 is SFDVKD in the germline V gene. The CDR3 loop spans 19 amino acids. V was cut by 4 bases and J by 6 bases, with 29 bases left in between. Here the CDR3 DNA reads TGTGCCACCAGTGACCTTAACTTCCGGGACACGATATGCGATCCTGAAGCTTTCTTT. It specifies CATSDLNFRDTICDPEAFF.

This chain uses TRBV24-1 with TRBJ2-1; D is undetermined. Trimming pared 0 bases from V and 4 bases from J, leaving 3 bases between. Germline V gives CDR1 KGHDR, CDR2 SFDVKD. The CDR3 has 13 residues. The CDR3 region is CATSDLLYNEQFF. The DNA for the CDR3 is TGTGCCACCAGTGATTTGCTGTACAATGAGCAGTTCTTC.

This clone came up a few times. This chain connects TRBV11-1 to TRBJ2-1, with a weak D call TRBD1 (6 bases). V dropped 7 bases and J dropped 5 bases, with 12 bases sitting between them. CDR1 and CDR2 (germline): SGHAT, FQDESV (reference sequence). The CDR3 runs 13 residues. The CDR3 loop reads CASMGTPDNEQFF. The CDR3 coding sequence is TGTGCCAGCATGGGGACACCTGACAATGAGCAGTTCTTC.

This rearrangement joins TRBV20-1 to TRBJ2-7, with 9 bases matching TRBD1. The CDR3 runs 15 residues. The germline gives CDR1 DFQATT, CDR2 SNEGSKA (reference sequence). J gave up 6 bases and V 3 bases, and 12 bases lay outside the gene matches. CDR3 region: CSASWLGQGVFEQYF. CDR3 bases: TGCAGTGCTAGTTGGTTGGGACAGGGAGTATTCGAGCAGTACTTC.

The sample holds a few counts of this clone. The rearrangement uses TRBV25-1 and TRBJ1-1, with a possible D match to TRBD1 (6 bases). Per germline, CDR1 MGHDK and CDR2 SYGVNS. The CDR3 consists of 13 residues. V was trimmed by 3 bases and J by 4 bases, leaving 9 bases between them. CDR3 DNA sequence: TGTGCCAGCAGTGACAGGACAGCCACTGAAGCTTTCTTT. Protein product: CASSDRTATEAFF.

The chain recombines TRBV5-4 with TRBJ1-1; D gene ambiguous. The CDR3 has 15 amino acids. The germline CDR1 and CDR2 sequences are SGHNT and YYREEE (reference sequence). V shed 2 bases and J shed 1 base, with 12 bases lying between them. CDR3 protein: CASSFPEASNTEAFF. The CDR3, as DNA: TGTGCCAGCAGCTTTCCGGAGGCCTCGAACACTGAAGCTTTCTTT. The complete variable domain, with remaining parts taken from reference TRBV5-4 and TRBJ1-1, reads ETGVTQSPTHLIKTRGQQVTLRCSSQSGHNTVSWYQQALGQGPQFIFQYYREEENGRGNFPPRFSGLQFPNYSSELNVNALELDDSALYLCASSFPEASNTEAFFGQGTRLTVV.

The V call is TRBV6-1, the J call TRBJ2-5; 11 nucleotides align to TRBD2. The germline V gene encodes CDR1 MNHNS and CDR2 SASEGT. J lost 3 bases, V lost 1 base, and 4 bases had no gene match. The CDR3 extends over 16 amino acids. The CDR3 reads CASSEELAGGEETQYF. Here the CDR3 DNA reads TGTGCCAGCAGTGAAGAGCTAGCGGGGGGCGAAGAGACCCAGTACTTC.

This clone is a singleton in its sample. The chain couples TRBV2 to TRBJ2-1; D might be TRBD1 (6 bases). CDR1 is SNHLY, CDR2 FYNNEI, per germline. The germline V and J ends were trimmed by 6 bases and 3 bases, with 15 bases remaining between them. The CDR3 sequence is 15 residues long. Here the CDR3 reads CASRLDSYLYNEQFF. DNA of the CDR3: TGTGCCAGCAGACTGGACAGCTACCTCTACAATGAGCAGTTCTTC.

Remarks on this clone: The identical CDR3 is also encoded by other nucleotide sequences in the sample. The V gene is TRBV2, the J gene TRBJ2-7, with D unresolved. The CDR3 is made up of 11 amino acids. Trimming removed 5 bases from V and 3 bases from J, with 5 bases in between. CDR1 is SNHLY and CDR2 is FYNNEI in the germline V gene. CDR3 nucleotide sequence: TGTGCCAGCAGTCGGAGCTACGAGCAGTACTTC. Protein product: CASSRSYEQYF.

J is TRBJ1-1 and V is TRBV10-3; D is unclear. This CDR3 has 14 amino acids. CDR1 is ENHRY, CDR2 SYGVKD, per germline. Trimming removed 4 bases at V and 1 base at J, with 10 bases between. The CDR3 DNA reads TGTGCCATCAGTGTAGGACTGCGGAACACTGAAGCTTTCTTT. Translated, it gives CAISVGLRNTEAFF.

This chain joins TRBV7-9 and TRBJ1-5, with D uncertain. Trimming left V 4 bases short and J 5 bases short, with 6 bases between. The germline CDR1 and CDR2 sequences are SEHNR and FQNEAQ (reference sequence). The CDR3 runs 12 residues. The CDR3 DNA follows: TGTGCCAGCAGCTCAGCCGATCAGCCCCAGCATTTT. Amino acid sequence: CASSSADQPQHF.

The V call is TRBV3-1 (or the pseudogene TRBV3-2), the J call TRBJ2-6; a weak D match, TRBD2 (6 bases). Germline V CDR1 and CDR2: LGHDT, YNNKEL (reference sequence). V gave up 1 base and J gave up 3 bases, with 13 bases separating them. The CDR3 is 17 amino acids. The CDR3 bases are TGTGCCAGCAGCCAAGTTTTGGTGGGAGGTGGGGCCAACGTCCTGACTTTC. The encoded protein is CASSQVLVGGGANVLTF.

The CDR3 DNA sequence: TGTGCCAGCAGCCCAGCAGGCACCTATGGCTACACCTTC. Protein: CASSPAGTYGYTF. V is TRBV14 and J is TRBJ1-2, with D uncertain. Germline CDR1 is SGHDN and CDR2 is FVKESK. V dropped 4 bases and J dropped 4 bases, with 10 bases sitting between them. The length of the CDR3 is 13 residues. Looking up the rest from reference TRBV14 and TRBJ1-2 gives the full variable domain: EAGVTQFPSHSVIEKGQTVTLRCDPISGHDNLYWYRRVMGKEIKFLLHFVKESKQDESGMPNNRFLAERTGGTYSTLKVQPAELEDSGVYFCASSPAGTYGYTFGSGTRLTVV.

V gene TRBV7-6 combines with J gene TRBJ2-7, with 9 bases lining up with TRBD1. There are 14 residues in the CDR3. Germline CDR1 SGHVS, CDR2 FNYEAQ. With V trimmed by 5 bases and J by 2 bases, 4 bases remained unmatched. As DNA, the CDR3 is TGTGCCAGCAGCCCCGGACAGGGGACCTACGAGCAGTACTTC. Protein: CASSPGQGTYEQYF.

J is TRBJ2-5 and V is TRBV28; possibly TRBD1 for D (6 bases). The ends were cut back, 2 bases at V and 0 bases at J, with 16 bases in the middle. The germline V gene has CDR1 MDHEN and CDR2 SYDVKM. The CDR3 has 17 amino acids. This CDR3 reads CASSLGETGTDQETQYF. As DNA, the CDR3 is TGTGCCAGCAGTTTAGGGGAGACAGGAACCGACCAAGAGACCCAGTACTTC.

This clone was observed a single time. This chain uses TRBV7-2 with TRBJ2-7; 7 bases line up with TRBD2. This CDR3 comprises 16 residues. The germline gives CDR1 SGHTA, CDR2 FQGNSA. V lost 6 bases and J lost 1; bases outside the gene matches: 12. The CDR3 loop reads CASRRRSGEGSYEQYF. CDR3 nucleotide sequence: TGTGCCAGCAGACGACGCTCGGGGGAGGGATCCTACGAGCAGTACTTC.

As for this clone: Other DNA variants within this sample encode the same CDR3. V is TRBV7-9 and J is TRBJ2-5; D is unclear. Between the trimmed V and J ends, which lost 4 bases and 2 bases, there was a span of 2 bases. The germline CDR1 and CDR2 sequences are SEHNR and FQNEAQ (reference sequence). The CDR3 extends over 11 amino acids. CDR3 sequence (DNA): TGTGCCAGCAGCTCTCAAGAGACCCAGTACTTC. Encoded protein: CASSSQETQYF. The whole variable domain, filled in from reference TRBV7-9 and TRBJ2-5, reads DTGVSQNPRHKITKRGQNVTFRCDPISEHNRLYWYRQTLGQGPEFLTYFQNEAQLEKSRLLSDRFSAERPKGSFSTLEIQRTEQGDSAMYLCASSSQETQYFGPGTRLLVL.

The gene calls are TRBV6-5 and TRBJ1-4, with D tentatively TRBD1 (6 bases). The V and J ends lost 5 bases and 5 bases respectively, with 15 bases between them. Germline V gene lookup returns CDR1 MNHEY and CDR2 SVGAGI. The CDR3 extends over 15 amino acids. The CDR3 nucleotides read TGTGCCAGCAGTCCCAGGGGACGGTTAAATGAAAAACTGTTTTTT. This codes for CASSPRGRLNEKLFF.

The chain joins TRBV9 to TRBJ2-1, with 8 bases matching TRBD2. The junction had 9 bases not matched to a gene; V was cut back by 3 bases and J by 7 bases. Germline loops: CDR1 SGDLS, CDR2 YYNGEE. CDR3 size: 15 residues. The CDR3 sequence: CASSATSGGGNEQFF. CDR3 coding DNA: TGTGCCAGCAGCGCTACTAGCGGCGGGGGGAATGAGCAGTTCTTC.

The CDR3 here is CASSQEYRRQGTGNTIYF. The CDR3 bases are TGTGCCAGCAGCCAAGAGTATAGGAGACAGGGAACTGGAAACACCATATATTTT. V is TRBV3-1 (or the pseudogene TRBV3-2) and J is TRBJ1-3, with 7 bases identical to TRBD1. Looked up from germline, CDR1 is LGHDT and CDR2 is YNNKEL (reference sequence). CDR3 size: 18 residues. V shed 0 bases, J shed 2 bases, and the junction held 10 bases outside the gene matches.

The V and J genes are TRBV7-9 and TRBJ1-3; D is unresolved. Per germline, CDR1 SEHNR and CDR2 FQNEAQ (reference sequence). The CDR3 runs 16 residues. V was clipped by 1 base and J by 1 base, with 11 bases between them. For the CDR3, the DNA is TGTGCCAGCAGCTTAGTCCTACCCGCATCTGGAAACACCATATATTTT. The encoded protein is CASSLVLPASGNTIYF. The entire variable domain, with the rest obtained from reference TRBV7-9 and TRBJ1-3, is as follows: DTGVSQNPRHKITKRGQNVTFRCDPISEHNRLYWYRQTLGQGPEFLTYFQNEAQLEKSRLLSDRFSAERPKGSFSTLEIQRTEQGDSAMYLCASSLVLPASGNTIYFGEGSWLTVV.

The genes are TRBV9 and TRBJ2-7, with a possible D match to TRBD2 (7 bases). This CDR3 is built from 15 residues. The V gene lost 0 bases and the J gene lost 4 bases, with 14 bases spanning the gap. The germline CDR1 and CDR2 sequences are SGDLS and YYNGEE. The CDR3 loop reads CASSVGGGAEYEQYF. The CDR3 DNA sequence: TGTGCCAGCAGCGTAGGAGGGGGGGCGGAATACGAGCAGTACTTC.

The chain joins TRBV7-7 to TRBJ2-1, with 10 bases lining up with TRBD1. J lost 7 bases, V lost 5 bases, and 20 bases had no gene match. This CDR3 is built from 19 residues. Germline V gene data show CDR1 as SSHAT and CDR2 as FNYEAQ (reference sequence). The CDR3 coding sequence is TGTGCCAGCAGCCCGCAGGCGGGACCGGACAGGGGGATTAAGAATGAGCAGTTCTTC. Protein product: CASSPQAGPDRGIKNEQFF. The whole variable domain, filled in from reference TRBV7-7 and TRBJ2-1, reads GAGVSQSPRYKVTKRGQDVTLRCDPISSHATLYWYQQALGQGPEFLTYFNYEAQPDKSGLPSDRFSAERPEGSISTLTIQRTEQRDSAMYRCASSPQAGPDRGIKNEQFFGPGTRLTVL.

This clone was picked up one time. The chain is built from TRBV7-2 and TRBJ2-1; 11 nucleotides match TRBD2. V lost 5 bases and J lost 3; bases outside the gene matches: 12. Germline V gene lookup returns CDR1 SGHTA and CDR2 FQGNSA. The CDR3 sequence is 18 residues long. CDR3 sequence: CASSLRYPGTSGYNEQFF. The CDR3 bases are TGTGCCAGCAGCCTCAGATACCCCGGGACTAGCGGCTACAATGAGCAGTTCTTC.

The genes are TRBV5-1 and TRBJ2-1, with D uncertain. Trimming left V 2 bases short and J 8 bases short, with 8 bases between. Looked up from germline, CDR1 is SGHRS and CDR2 is YFSETQ. CDR3 length: 12 residues. CDR3 nucleotide sequence: TGCGCCAGCAGCTTTCTACGGGATGAGCAGTTCTTC. Its protein is CASSFLRDEQFF.